Listed below are T cell receptor beta chains from one sample, sequenced in a study of T cell clonotyping in hematopoietic cell transplantation. Assay: immunoSEQ multiplex PCR; the TCRdb copy retains only in-frame clones and omits some. The sample yields tens of thousands of clones, 85% to 95% seen once. The sample was peripheral blood mononuclear cells, taken before stem cell transplant. All receptors derive from a man between 45 and 60 years old with acute myeloid leukemia. Some clones in this sample may be carry-over from other donors' samples. Both conserved end residues are part of each CDR3. D genes are given only for firm matches. The listing skips clone size in some rows; elsewhere it reads once, few, many or a size class.

d_gene: NA; abundance: NA; v_gene: TRBV5-4; j_gene: TRBJ2-7; len: 15; CDR3nt: TGTGCCAGCAGCTTGGGCAGGGCCGATTCCTACGAGCAGTACTTC; CDR3aa: CASSLGRADSYEQYF
d_gene: NA; abundance: NA; v_gene: TRBV21-1; j_gene: TRBJ2-7; len: 14; CDR3nt: TGTGCCAGCAGCAAGGGACAGGGGAACTACGAGCAGTACTTC; CDR3aa: CASSKGQGNYEQYF
d_gene: NA; abundance: NA; v_gene: TRBV4-1; j_gene: TRBJ2-7; len: 16; CDR3nt: TGCGCCAGCAGCGGGCCGAAGGCGGCCAATTCCTACGAGCAGTACTTC; CDR3aa: CASSGPKAANSYEQYF
d_gene: NA; abundance: NA; v_gene: TRBV7-9; j_gene: TRBJ2-7; len: 15; CDR3nt: TGTGCCAGCAGCTTAGTTGGGTCAGGGGCCTACGAGCAGTACTTC; CDR3aa: CASSLVGSGAYEQYF
d_gene: NA; abundance: NA; v_gene: TRBV7-2; j_gene: TRBJ1-2; len: 14; CDR3nt: TGTGCCAGCAGCTTAGGGGTAGGGGACTATGGCTACACCTTC; CDR3aa: CASSLGVGDYGYTF
d_gene: NA; abundance: NA; v_gene: TRBV9; j_gene: TRBJ2-5; len: 14; CDR3nt: TGTGCCAGCAGCGTAGAGACTGGCCAAGAGACCCAGTACTTC; CDR3aa: CASSVETGQETQYF
d_gene: NA; abundance: NA; v_gene: TRBV6-1; j_gene: TRBJ2-7; len: 15; CDR3nt: TGTGCCAGCAGCCCAATGGGGCAGGTAAACTACGAGCAGTACTTC; CDR3aa: CASSPMGQVNYEQYF
d_gene: NA; abundance: once; v_gene: TRBV29-1; j_gene: TRBJ1-2; len: 12; CDR3nt: TGCAGCGTTACACAGGGAGGGGATGGCTACACCTTC; CDR3aa: CSVTQGGDGYTF
d_gene: NA; abundance: NA; v_gene: TRBV9; j_gene: TRBJ2-3; len: 16; CDR3nt: TGTGCCAGCAGCGTAAATGGCGTATACGGCACAGATACGCAGTATTTT; CDR3aa: CASSVNGVYGTDTQYF
d_gene: NA; abundance: once; v_gene: TRBV5-1; j_gene: TRBJ2-5; len: 16; CDR3nt: TGCGCCAGCAGCCCCGGCGGCGGGTGGGGGGAAGAGACCCAGTACTTC; CDR3aa: CASSPGGGWGEETQYF
d_gene: NA; abundance: NA; v_gene: TRBV9; j_gene: TRBJ1-6; len: 14; CDR3nt: TGTGCCAGCAGCCCGGGGGACTTAAATTCACCCCTCCACTTT; CDR3aa: CASSPGDLNSPLHF
d_gene: TRBD1; abundance: few; v_gene: TRBV7-3; j_gene: TRBJ2-7; len: 15; CDR3nt: TGTGCCAGCAGCTTTACCGGGACAGGGGCCTACGAGCAGTACTTC; CDR3aa: CASSFTGTGAYEQYF
d_gene: TRBD1; abundance: NA; v_gene: TRBV29-1; j_gene: TRBJ2-5; len: 12; CDR3nt: TGCAGCGGAAGCACAGGGGAAGAGACCCAGTACTTC; CDR3aa: CSGSTGEETQYF
d_gene: TRBD2; abundance: NA; v_gene: TRBV2; j_gene: TRBJ2-7; len: 14; CDR3nt: TGTGCCAGCAGTGGAGGCGGGAGGGCCCTCGAGCAGTACTTC; CDR3aa: CASSGGGRALEQYF
d_gene: NA; abundance: NA; v_gene: TRBV4-2; j_gene: TRBJ1-2; len: 14; CDR3nt: TGTGCCAGCAGCCAAAGGGGGGAGGCCTATGGCTACACCTTC; CDR3aa: CASSQRGEAYGYTF
d_gene: TRBD2; abundance: NA; v_gene: TRBV6-1; j_gene: TRBJ2-5; len: 17; CDR3nt: TGTGCCAGCAGTGAACTAGCGGGGGGGCTCGTCGGAGAGACCCAGTACTTC; CDR3aa: CASSELAGGLVGETQYF
d_gene: TRBD2; abundance: once; v_gene: TRBV6-5; j_gene: TRBJ2-5; len: 16; CDR3nt: TGTGCCAGCAGTTACTCGCGGGGGGCGCCCGAAGAGACCCAGTACTTC; CDR3aa: CASSYSRGAPEETQYF
d_gene: NA; abundance: NA; v_gene: TRBV6-6; j_gene: TRBJ2-5; len: 16; CDR3nt: TGTGCCAGCAGTCCCACTACGTGGGGGGTCGGAGAGACCCAGTACTTC; CDR3aa: CASSPTTWGVGETQYF
d_gene: NA; abundance: NA; v_gene: TRBV6-4; j_gene: TRBJ2-1; len: 13; CDR3nt: TGTGCCAGCAGTGACGGGGACCTCAATGAGCAGTTCTTC; CDR3aa: CASSDGDLNEQFF
d_gene: NA; abundance: once; v_gene: TRBV7-3; j_gene: TRBJ2-2; len: 17; CDR3nt: TGTGCCAGCAGTTTCAACCCCCGGGACTCGAACACCGGGGAGCTGTTTTTT; CDR3aa: CASSFNPRDSNTGELFF
d_gene: NA; abundance: NA; v_gene: TRBV2; j_gene: TRBJ1-3; len: 15; CDR3nt: TGTGCCAGCAGTGAGGAGGCGGCCTCTGGAAACACCATATATTTT; CDR3aa: CASSEEAASGNTIYF
d_gene: TRBD2; abundance: NA; v_gene: TRBV30; j_gene: TRBJ2-2; len: 15; CDR3nt: TGTGCCTTAATAGGCTCTAGCGGTAACACCGGGGAGCTGTTTTTT; CDR3aa: CALIGSSGNTGELFF
d_gene: TRBD1; abundance: NA; v_gene: TRBV7-8; j_gene: TRBJ1-5; len: 14; CDR3nt: TGTGCCAGCAGCACTGACAGGGGCAATCAGCCCCAGCATTTT; CDR3aa: CASSTDRGNQPQHF
d_gene: NA; abundance: NA; v_gene: TRBV6-1; j_gene: TRBJ1-1; len: 17; CDR3nt: TGTGCCAGCAGTGAATCGGCAGTACCAAGCCTTTTCACTGAAGCTTTCTTT; CDR3aa: CASSESAVPSLFTEAFF
d_gene: NA; abundance: NA; v_gene: TRBV20-1; j_gene: TRBJ1-2; len: 11; CDR3nt: TGCAGTGCTGGGGGACGGGAGGGCTACACCTTC; CDR3aa: CSAGGREGYTF
d_gene: NA; abundance: NA; v_gene: TRBV15; j_gene: TRBJ1-3; len: 14; CDR3nt: TGTGCCACCAGCAGAGACGGCAGGGCAAACACCATATATTTT; CDR3aa: CATSRDGRANTIYF
d_gene: NA; abundance: once; v_gene: TRBV28; j_gene: TRBJ2-7; len: 12; CDR3nt: TGTGCCAGCAGTTTCCAAGACTACGAGCAGTACTTC; CDR3aa: CASSFQDYEQYF
d_gene: NA; abundance: NA; v_gene: TRBV7-9; j_gene: TRBJ1-1; len: 12; CDR3nt: TGTGCCAGCACTCTGGGGGACACTGAAGCTTTCTTT; CDR3aa: CASTLGDTEAFF
d_gene: NA; abundance: NA; v_gene: TRBV5-1; j_gene: TRBJ1-5; len: 13; CDR3nt: TGCGCCAGCAGCCCCAAAGGAGGGATGGCCCAGCATTTT; CDR3aa: CASSPKGGMAQHF
d_gene: NA; abundance: NA; v_gene: TRBV5-1; j_gene: TRBJ1-2; len: 13; CDR3nt: TGCGCCAGCAGCTTTACCGGGGGCTATGGCTACACCTTC; CDR3aa: CASSFTGGYGYTF
d_gene: NA; abundance: NA; v_gene: TRBV28; j_gene: TRBJ1-2; len: 15; CDR3nt: TGTGCCAGCAGGGACACGCGGCAACGAAACTATGGCTACACCTTC; CDR3aa: CASRDTRQRNYGYTF
d_gene: NA; abundance: NA; v_gene: TRBV7-2; j_gene: TRBJ1-4; len: 13; CDR3nt: TGTGCCAGCAGCTTCGTCGGGAATGAAAAACTGTTTTTT; CDR3aa: CASSFVGNEKLFF
d_gene: NA; abundance: NA; v_gene: TRBV2; j_gene: TRBJ1-2; len: 13; CDR3nt: TGTGCCAGCAGTGTTTCACAGAACTATGGCTACACCTTC; CDR3aa: CASSVSQNYGYTF
d_gene: NA; abundance: NA; v_gene: TRBV7-2; j_gene: TRBJ2-5; len: 14; CDR3nt: TGTGCCAGCAGCTTAGTATGGGTTTCAGAGACCCAGTACTTC; CDR3aa: CASSLVWVSETQYF
d_gene: NA; abundance: NA; v_gene: TRBV28; j_gene: TRBJ1-1; len: 15; CDR3nt: TGTGCCAGCAGTTTCATGACACGGGTAAACACTGAAGCTTTCTTT; CDR3aa: CASSFMTRVNTEAFF
d_gene: NA; abundance: NA; v_gene: TRBV5-1; j_gene: TRBJ1-3; len: 13; CDR3nt: TGCGCCAGCAGCTTGGGGCCTGGAAACACCATATATTTT; CDR3aa: CASSLGPGNTIYF
d_gene: TRBD1; abundance: NA; v_gene: TRBV7-3; j_gene: TRBJ2-3; len: 15; CDR3nt: TGTGCCAGCAGCACCCAGGGGGCCCTCACAGATACGCAGTATTTT; CDR3aa: CASSTQGALTDTQYF
d_gene: TRBD1; abundance: NA; v_gene: TRBV19; j_gene: TRBJ2-2; len: 15; CDR3nt: TGTGCCAGTAGGAAGGGACAGCCCAACACCGGGGAGCTGTTTTTT; CDR3aa: CASRKGQPNTGELFF
d_gene: TRBD1; abundance: NA; v_gene: TRBV5-1; j_gene: TRBJ1-3; len: 16; CDR3nt: TGCGCCAGCAGCTTTAGGACAGGCCTCTCTGGAAACACCATATATTTT; CDR3aa: CASSFRTGLSGNTIYF
d_gene: NA; abundance: NA; v_gene: TRBV7-2; j_gene: TRBJ2-2; len: 15; CDR3nt: TGTGCCAGCAGCTTAAGAGGAGGGAACACCGGGGAGCTGTTTTTT; CDR3aa: CASSLRGGNTGELFF
d_gene: TRBD1; abundance: NA; v_gene: TRBV19; j_gene: TRBJ2-2; len: 15; CDR3nt: TGTGCCAGTACAAAAGGACAGGGAGTTCCCGGGGAGCTGTTTTTT; CDR3aa: CASTKGQGVPGELFF
d_gene: NA; abundance: NA; v_gene: TRBV7-8; j_gene: TRBJ2-7; len: 13; CDR3nt: TGTGCCAGCAGCCCTACTTTCTCCTACGAGCAGTACTTC; CDR3aa: CASSPTFSYEQYF
d_gene: NA; abundance: NA; v_gene: TRBV6-5; j_gene: TRBJ2-6; len: 13; CDR3nt: TGTGCCACCCAGAGCTCTGGGGCCAACGTCCTGACTTTC; CDR3aa: CATQSSGANVLTF
d_gene: NA; abundance: NA; v_gene: TRBV4-3; j_gene: TRBJ2-1; len: 15; CDR3nt: TGCGCCAGCAGCCACGACGGAGGGCGGTACAATGAGCAGTTCTTC; CDR3aa: CASSHDGGRYNEQFF
d_gene: TRBD1; abundance: once; v_gene: TRBV7-2; j_gene: TRBJ1-3; len: 15; CDR3nt: TGTGCCAGCAGCTTAAGGACAGGGAGTGGAAACACCATATATTTT; CDR3aa: CASSLRTGSGNTIYF
d_gene: NA; abundance: once; v_gene: TRBV13; j_gene: TRBJ2-5; len: 15; CDR3nt: TGTGCCAGCACCGAGGGGCCAGGGCGGGCGGAGACCCAGTACTTC; CDR3aa: CASTEGPGRAETQYF
d_gene: TRBD2; abundance: NA; v_gene: TRBV2; j_gene: TRBJ2-1; len: 17; CDR3nt: TGTGCCAGCAGGGCCCCCGGGTTAGCGGGTGGATACAATGAGCAGTTCTTC; CDR3aa: CASRAPGLAGGYNEQFF
d_gene: NA; abundance: NA; v_gene: TRBV19; j_gene: TRBJ1-1; len: 14; CDR3nt: TGTGCCAGTAGTAGCGGGGCATTGAACACTGAAGCTTTCTTT; CDR3aa: CASSSGALNTEAFF
d_gene: NA; abundance: NA; v_gene: TRBV19; j_gene: TRBJ2-1; len: 16; CDR3nt: TGTGCCAGTAGTATGGAGCAGGGGATCTTATACAATGAGCAGTTCTTC; CDR3aa: CASSMEQGILYNEQFF
d_gene: NA; abundance: few; v_gene: TRBV7-9; j_gene: TRBJ2-7; len: 12; CDR3nt: TGTGCCAGCAGCCCAACCGACTACGAGCAGTACTTC; CDR3aa: CASSPTDYEQYF
d_gene: NA; abundance: NA; v_gene: TRBV29-1; j_gene: TRBJ2-1; len: 14; CDR3nt: TGCAGCGTTGAGAGAGGGGACTCCTACAATGAGCAGTTCTTC; CDR3aa: CSVERGDSYNEQFF
d_gene: NA; abundance: NA; v_gene: TRBV7-9; j_gene: TRBJ1-1; len: 14; CDR3nt: TGTGCCAGCAGCAACGCGAAGAGAGAAGGCGAAGCTTTCTTT; CDR3aa: CASSNAKREGEAFF
d_gene: NA; abundance: NA; v_gene: TRBV6-5; j_gene: TRBJ2-5; len: 15; CDR3nt: TGTGCCAGCAGTTACGTTTTGCACAGTCGGGAGACCCAGTACTTC; CDR3aa: CASSYVLHSRETQYF
d_gene: TRBD1; abundance: NA; v_gene: TRBV4-1; j_gene: TRBJ2-7; len: 15; CDR3nt: TGCGCCAGCAGCCAGGGACAGGGAGGAACATACGAGCAGTACTTC; CDR3aa: CASSQGQGGTYEQYF
d_gene: NA; abundance: NA; v_gene: TRBV5-6; j_gene: TRBJ2-7; len: 12; CDR3nt: TGTGCCAGCAGCGCTGAGAGGCGCGAGCAGTACTTC; CDR3aa: CASSAERREQYF
d_gene: TRBD2; abundance: few; v_gene: TRBV11-2; j_gene: TRBJ2-3; len: 15; CDR3nt: TGTGCCAGCAGCTCACTAGCGGTTAGCACAGATACGCAGTATTTT; CDR3aa: CASSSLAVSTDTQYF
d_gene: TRBD1; abundance: NA; v_gene: TRBV4-1; j_gene: TRBJ2-7; len: 15; CDR3nt: TGCGCCAGCAGCCGAGACACAGGGGCGACCTACGAGCAGTACTTC; CDR3aa: CASSRDTGATYEQYF
d_gene: TRBD1; abundance: NA; v_gene: TRBV5-4; j_gene: TRBJ2-7; len: 15; CDR3nt: TGTGCCAGCAGCCAGGGGGGGACAGGGGGATATGAGCAGTACTTC; CDR3aa: CASSQGGTGGYEQYF